This TCR beta chain stems from a study of cytomegalovirus exposure and HLA in healthy donors. In the study overall: Early release data held 85 million or so unique TCRs from HLA-typed donors. In terms of ancestry, the Caucasian-associated cluster contained 80% to 90% of the approximately 380 genotyped donors. Study observations and caveats: Being indistinguishable, some V segments were excluded, TRBV6-2 and TRBV6-3 among them. Data from an earlier analysis indicated that most TCR beta V segments were productive either about 87% or about 30% of the time.

Unmatched junction bases numbered 4, after V lost 5 bases and J lost 4 bases. CDR3 size: 15 residues. The germline V gene has CDR1 LNHDA and CDR2 SQIVND (reference sequence). Both 60 Vbeta primers and 13 Jbeta primers went into the PCR. TCRdb keeps only in-frame clones here, not all; method: immunoSEQ multiplex PCR. In all, the sample yields about 160,000 clones. Regarding this clone: Its antigen is as yet unknown.

The genes are TRBV19 and TRBJ2-1, with 11 bases lining up with TRBD2. Material for sequencing was PBMCs. This clonotype originated in a man aged 25 to 45 in good health and CMV-seronegative. The CDR3 DNA follows: TGTGCCAGTAGTGAACTAGCGGGGGCTTACAATGAGCAGTTCTTC. It translates to CASSELAGAYNEQFF.